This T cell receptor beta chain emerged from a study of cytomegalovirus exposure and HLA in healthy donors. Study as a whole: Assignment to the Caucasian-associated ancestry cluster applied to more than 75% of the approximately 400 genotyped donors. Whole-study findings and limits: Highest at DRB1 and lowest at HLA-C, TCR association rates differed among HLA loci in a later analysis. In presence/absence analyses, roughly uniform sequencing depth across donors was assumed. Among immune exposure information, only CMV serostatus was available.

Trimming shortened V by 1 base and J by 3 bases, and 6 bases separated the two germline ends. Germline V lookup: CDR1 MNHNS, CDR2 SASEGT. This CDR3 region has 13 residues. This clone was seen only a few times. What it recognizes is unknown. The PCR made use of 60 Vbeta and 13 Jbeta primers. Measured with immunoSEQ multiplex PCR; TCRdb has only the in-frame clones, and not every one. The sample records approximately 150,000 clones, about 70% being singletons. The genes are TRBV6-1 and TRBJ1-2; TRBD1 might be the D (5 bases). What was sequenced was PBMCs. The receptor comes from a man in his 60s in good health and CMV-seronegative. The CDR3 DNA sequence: TGTGCCAGCAGTGAAGGGGGCGACTATGGCTACACCTTC. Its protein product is CASSEGGDYGYTF.